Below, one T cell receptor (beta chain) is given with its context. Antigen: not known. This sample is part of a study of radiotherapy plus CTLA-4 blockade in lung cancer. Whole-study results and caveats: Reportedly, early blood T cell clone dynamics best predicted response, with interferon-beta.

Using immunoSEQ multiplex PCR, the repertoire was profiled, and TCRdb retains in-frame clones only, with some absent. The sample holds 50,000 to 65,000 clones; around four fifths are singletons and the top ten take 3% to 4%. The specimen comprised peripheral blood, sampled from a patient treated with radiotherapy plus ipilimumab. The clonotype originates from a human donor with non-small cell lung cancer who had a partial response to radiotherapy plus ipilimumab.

The CDR3 DNA reads as TGTGCCAGCAGCCCCCCGGGACTAGCGGGCGGGAAGACCTCCTACGAGCAGTACTTC. It codes for CASSPPGLAGGKTSYEQYF. The chain combines TRBV9 with TRBJ2-7; 12 positions match TRBD2. The length of the CDR3 is 19 residues. V shed 4 bases, J shed 0 bases, and the junction held 14 bases outside the gene matches. The germline CDR1 and CDR2 sequences are SGDLS and YYNGEE. Drawing the rest from reference TRBV9 and TRBJ2-7, the complete variable domain is DSGVTQTPKHLITATGQRVTLRCSPRSGDLSVYWYQQSLDQGLQFLIQYYNGEERAKGNILERFSAQQFPDLHSELNLSSLELGDSALYFCASSPPGLAGGKTSYEQYFGPGTRLTVT.